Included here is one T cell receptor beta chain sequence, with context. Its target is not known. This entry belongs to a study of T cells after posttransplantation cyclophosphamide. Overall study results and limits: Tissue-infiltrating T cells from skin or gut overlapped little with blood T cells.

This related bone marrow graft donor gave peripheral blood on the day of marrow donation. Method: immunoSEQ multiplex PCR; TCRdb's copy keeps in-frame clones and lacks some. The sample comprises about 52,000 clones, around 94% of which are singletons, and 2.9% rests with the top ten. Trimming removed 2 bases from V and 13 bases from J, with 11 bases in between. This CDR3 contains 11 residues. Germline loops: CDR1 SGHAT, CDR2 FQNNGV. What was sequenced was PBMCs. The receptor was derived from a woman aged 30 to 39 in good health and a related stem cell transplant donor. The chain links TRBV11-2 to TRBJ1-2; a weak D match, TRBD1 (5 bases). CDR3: CASSLQGSVTF. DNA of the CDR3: TGTGCCAGCAGCTTACAGGGATCTGTCACCTTC.